This TCR beta chain was recorded in a study of blood T cell repertoires in COVID-19. Overall study context: The United States, Italy and Spain provided the acute and convalescent COVID-19 samples. T cells, B-cell-depleted T cells, or PBMCs provided the cDNA or gDNA that served as material.

Under the authors' procedure: Amplification of reference gene primers provided the estimated nucleated cell counts. Only in-frame clones appear in the TCRdb table, and some are missing; sequencing was by immunoSEQ multiplex PCR. That table gives V, J and clone size, and the DNA gave D and trimming. This sample has around 68,000 clones, with 80% to 90% found just once. This clone was recorded only once. The CDR3 loop spans 14 amino acids. From germline, CDR1 is GTSNPN and CDR2 SVGIG (reference sequence). V lost 0 bases and J 8 bases, leaving 15 bases between the germline ends. The sequenced sample was peripheral blood. This chain joins TRBV30 and TRBJ2-3; a weak D match, TRBD2 (5 bases). The source is a human donor in a cohort sampled during active COVID-19. The CDR3 protein is CAWSVGNNYRTQYF. In DNA form, the CDR3 reads TGTGCCTGGAGTGTCGGGAACAACTACCGTACGCAGTATTTT.